The rows below give T cell receptor beta chains drawn from one sample of a study of T cell responses to AZD1222 COVID-19 vaccine. TCRdb keeps only in-frame clones here, not all; method: immunoSEQ multiplex PCR. The data show around 160,000 clones, approximately 90% seen once. The sequences come from peripheral blood, collected on day 0 of MenACWY control vaccination. The receptors here all came from an adult in good health. Each CDR3 is given with its conserved first and last residue. A D gene is named only where the DNA matches it firmly. Size values are once, few and many counts, or a class for expanded clones, and some rows have none.

D	V	J	size	DNA	CDR3
-	TRBV28	TRBJ1-1	-	TGTGCCAGCAGCCAGGACCCGGCGGGAGCTTTCTTT	CASSQDPAGAFF
TRBD1	TRBV14	TRBJ2-7	-	TGTGCCAGCAGCCAAGTGGCAGGGGGTTACGAGCAGTACTTC	CASSQVAGGYEQYF
-	TRBV28	TRBJ2-7	-	TGTGCCAGCAGTTGGCTACAAGAGGGGACCTACGAGCAGTACTTC	CASSWLQEGTYEQYF
TRBD1	TRBV10-3	TRBJ2-7	-	TGTGCCATCAGTGCGAGGGACAGGGTCTCCTACGAGCAGTACTTC	CAISARDRVSYEQYF
-	TRBV6-2/TRBV6-3	TRBJ1-1	-	TGTGCCAGCAGTAAGGTGAACACTGAAGCTTTCTTT	CASSKVNTEAFF
-	TRBV7-9	TRBJ2-7	-	TGTGCCAGCAGCTGGGGCACCGGTTACGAGCAGTACTTC	CASSWGTGYEQYF
-	TRBV7-9	TRBJ2-2	-	TGTGCCAGCAGTCAGGGATACGGGGAGCTGTTTTTT	CASSQGYGELFF
-	TRBV9	TRBJ2-3	few	TGTGCCAGCAGCGTTGAGCGGTTATCCACAGATACGCAGTATTTT	CASSVERLSTDTQYF
TRBD2	TRBV2	TRBJ2-2	-	TGTGCCAGCAGGACTAGCGGGGTTCTGTTCCGAGGGGAGCTGTTTTTT	CASRTSGVLFRGELFF
-	TRBV27	TRBJ2-3	-	TGTGCCAGCAGTTTTCACGGGACCACAGATACGCAGTATTTT	CASSFHGTTDTQYF
-	TRBV7-9	TRBJ1-3	once	TGTGCCAGCAGCGGAACAAGTACAGGAATCTCTGGAAACACCATATATTTT	CASSGTSTGISGNTIYF
-	TRBV19	TRBJ1-5	once	TGTGCCAGTGCCTCCAGGAGCGTCAATCAGCCCCAGCATTTT	CASASRSVNQPQHF
-	TRBV4-2	TRBJ1-6	-	TGTGCCAGCAGCCAAGCCCGGGGGAATTCACCCCTCCACTTT	CASSQARGNSPLHF
-	TRBV5-1	TRBJ2-6	-	TGCGCCAGCAGCTTGTCTCCACATCCCCTAGCTGGGGCCAACGTCCTGACTTTC	CASSLSPHPLAGANVLTF
TRBD2	TRBV24-1	TRBJ2-2	-	TGTGCCACCAGTGATTTACCTAGCGGGAGGGCCGACGCCGGGGAGCTGTTTTTT	CATSDLPSGRADAGELFF
TRBD1	TRBV25-1	TRBJ2-7	-	TGTGCCAGCAGTACCGGGACAGCTCAGTACTTC	CASSTGTAQYF
-	TRBV5-6	TRBJ2-5	-	TGTGCCAGCAGCTTGTGGGCAGGGTATCGGACCCAGTACTTC	CASSLWAGYRTQYF
-	TRBV2	TRBJ1-5	-	TGTGCCAGCAGGAGGGATAGCGGCAATCAGCCCCAGCATTTT	CASRRDSGNQPQHF
-	TRBV5-1	TRBJ2-3	-	TGCGCCAGCAGATTGGACGCAGGAAACACAGATACGCAGTATTTT	CASRLDAGNTDTQYF
TRBD1	TRBV2	TRBJ1-1	-	TGTGCCAGCAGTGAAGGCGGCAGGGGGATCCCGGGGACTGAAGCTTTCTTT	CASSEGGRGIPGTEAFF
-	TRBV3-1/TRBV3-2	TRBJ1-2	-	TGTGCCAGCAGCCGTGGGGGGACTGGCTACACCTTC	CASSRGGTGYTF
-	TRBV5-1	TRBJ2-3	-	TGCGCCAGCAGTGTAGGGTGGAGCACAGATACGCAGTATTTT	CASSVGWSTDTQYF
-	TRBV5-4	TRBJ1-2	-	TGTGCCAGCAGCTTTTCAGACAGCTTCACCTATGGCTACACCTTC	CASSFSDSFTYGYTF
-	TRBV18	TRBJ1-5	-	TGTGCCAGCTCACCGGGGCAGGTCAATCAGCCCCAGCATTTT	CASSPGQVNQPQHF
-	TRBV12-3/TRBV12-4	TRBJ1-2	-	TGTGCCAGCAGTTTGTGGTTCTATGGCTACACCTTC	CASSLWFYGYTF
-	TRBV5-1	TRBJ2-7	few	TGCGCCAGCAGCTTGGGGGACCGGGACATACATATCTACGAGCAGTACTTC	CASSLGDRDIHIYEQYF
TRBD1	TRBV5-5	TRBJ2-2	-	TGTGCCAGCGGCACCGGGACAGGGGGCATCACCGGGGAGCTGTTTTTT	CASGTGTGGITGELFF
-	TRBV6-2/TRBV6-3	TRBJ1-1	-	TGTGCCAGCAGTTACTCGCTCAGGGTGGACACTGAAGCTTTCTTT	CASSYSLRVDTEAFF
-	TRBV6-4	TRBJ1-6	-	TGTGCCAGCAGTGAAGGCACACGCTCACCCCTCCACTTT	CASSEGTRSPLHF
-	TRBV7-8	TRBJ1-2	-	TGTGCCAGCAGCTTAGCGGAGGAGAACTATGGCTACACCTTC	CASSLAEENYGYTF
TRBD2	TRBV5-4	TRBJ2-3	-	TGTGCCAGCAGCCCGGGACTAGCGGGAGGGCCCAGCGGTACGCAGTATTTT	CASSPGLAGGPSGTQYF
TRBD1	TRBV5-6	TRBJ1-5	-	TGTGCCAGCAGCTTAGGGGGCATCCCTATGGGTCAGCCCCAGCATTTT	CASSLGGIPMGQPQHF
-	TRBV3-1/TRBV3-2	TRBJ1-6	-	TGTGCCAGCAGCCAGGGGTTGAATTCACCCCTCCACTTT	CASSQGLNSPLHF
TRBD1	TRBV5-1	TRBJ1-2	-	TGCGCCAGCAGCCAAACGGGACAGGGAAACTATGGCTACACCTTC	CASSQTGQGNYGYTF
TRBD1	TRBV2	TRBJ2-7	-	TGTGCCAGCAGTACCCATCGGACAGGGGGGAACGAGCAGTACTTC	CASSTHRTGGNEQYF
-	TRBV27	TRBJ2-1	-	TGTGCCAGCAGTTTAGCGCCAGGGGGAGGGAGTGAGCAGTTCTTC	CASSLAPGGGSEQFF
TRBD1	TRBV27	TRBJ1-2	-	TGTGCCAGCAGGCCGACAGGGGGCAACTATGGCTACACCTTC	CASRPTGGNYGYTF
TRBD2	TRBV6-2/TRBV6-3	TRBJ2-1	-	TGTGCCAGCAGTCAGGGGACTAGAGGGATCCCCTACAATGAGCAGTTCTTC	CASSQGTRGIPYNEQFF
-	TRBV5-1	TRBJ1-1	-	TGCGCCAGCAGCCAAGGGACGGCGAACACTGAAGCTTTCTTT	CASSQGTANTEAFF
TRBD2	TRBV19	TRBJ2-3	-	TGTGCCAGTAGTATTTATAGTAGCGGGAGTCGCGCAGATACGCAGTATTTT	CASSIYSSGSRADTQYF
-	TRBV9	TRBJ1-4	once	TGTGCCAGCAGCGTAGAGGTATGGGGTCCCAATGAAAAACTGTTTTTT	CASSVEVWGPNEKLFF
-	TRBV6-5	TRBJ1-1	-	TGTGCCAGCAGACCCTCAGGGAACACTGAAGCTTTCTTT	CASRPSGNTEAFF
-	TRBV7-8	TRBJ1-4	-	TGTGCCAGCAGCCTGCGCAGGGGTAATGAAAAACTGTTTTTT	CASSLRRGNEKLFF
-	TRBV21-1	TRBJ2-7	once	TGTGCCAGCCGCCGAGGGCGGGGGGACTACGAGCAGTACTTC	CASRRGRGDYEQYF
-	TRBV28	TRBJ1-3	-	TGTGCCAGCAGTTTATGGGCCCTACAAGGAAACACCATATATTTT	CASSLWALQGNTIYF
-	TRBV6-5	TRBJ1-5	-	TGTGCCAGCAGTTACCGGGGGGGCAATCAGCCCCAGCATTTT	CASSYRGGNQPQHF
-	TRBV19	TRBJ1-5	-	TGTGCCAGTAGTATCCCCCCAGGCCCCCGGGTGCCCCAGCATTTT	CASSIPPGPRVPQHF
-	TRBV9	TRBJ2-3	-	TGTGCCAGCAGCCCCCGTACGGGTAAAAGCACAGATACGCAGTATTTT	CASSPRTGKSTDTQYF
-	TRBV7-8	TRBJ1-2	-	TGTGCCAGCAGCTTAGATTGGGGATTAGACTATGGCTACACCTTC	CASSLDWGLDYGYTF
-	TRBV19	TRBJ1-2	-	TGTGCCAGTAGTATAGGAGGAGGGACCGGGTATGGCTACACCTTC	CASSIGGGTGYGYTF
-	TRBV28	TRBJ1-2	once	TGTGCCAGCAGTTTATTACAGAGCTACACCTTC	CASSLLQSYTF
-	TRBV7-9	TRBJ1-1	-	TGTGCCAGCAGCTTGCCCGGACGGATCGGCTTGAACACTGAAGCTTTCTTT	CASSLPGRIGLNTEAFF
-	TRBV6-5	TRBJ1-1	-	TGTGCCAGCAGTACCCGAAGGGGGACTGAAGCTTTCTTT	CASSTRRGTEAFF
TRBD2	TRBV27	TRBJ2-1	-	TGTGCCAGCAGTCCCTCAATTGCGGGAGGGGAGAATGAGCAGTTCTTC	CASSPSIAGGENEQFF